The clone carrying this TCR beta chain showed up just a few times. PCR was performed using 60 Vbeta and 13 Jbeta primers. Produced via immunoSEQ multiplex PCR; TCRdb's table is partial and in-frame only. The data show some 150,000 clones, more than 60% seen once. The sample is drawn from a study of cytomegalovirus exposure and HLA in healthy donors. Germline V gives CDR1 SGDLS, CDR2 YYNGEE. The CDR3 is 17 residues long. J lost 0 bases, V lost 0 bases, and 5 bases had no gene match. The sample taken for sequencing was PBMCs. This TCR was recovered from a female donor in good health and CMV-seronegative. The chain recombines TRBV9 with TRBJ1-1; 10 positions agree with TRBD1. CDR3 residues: CASSVGGQGFMNTEAFF. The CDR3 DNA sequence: TGTGCCAGCAGCGTAGGGGGACAGGGGTTCATGAACACTGAAGCTTTCTTT.